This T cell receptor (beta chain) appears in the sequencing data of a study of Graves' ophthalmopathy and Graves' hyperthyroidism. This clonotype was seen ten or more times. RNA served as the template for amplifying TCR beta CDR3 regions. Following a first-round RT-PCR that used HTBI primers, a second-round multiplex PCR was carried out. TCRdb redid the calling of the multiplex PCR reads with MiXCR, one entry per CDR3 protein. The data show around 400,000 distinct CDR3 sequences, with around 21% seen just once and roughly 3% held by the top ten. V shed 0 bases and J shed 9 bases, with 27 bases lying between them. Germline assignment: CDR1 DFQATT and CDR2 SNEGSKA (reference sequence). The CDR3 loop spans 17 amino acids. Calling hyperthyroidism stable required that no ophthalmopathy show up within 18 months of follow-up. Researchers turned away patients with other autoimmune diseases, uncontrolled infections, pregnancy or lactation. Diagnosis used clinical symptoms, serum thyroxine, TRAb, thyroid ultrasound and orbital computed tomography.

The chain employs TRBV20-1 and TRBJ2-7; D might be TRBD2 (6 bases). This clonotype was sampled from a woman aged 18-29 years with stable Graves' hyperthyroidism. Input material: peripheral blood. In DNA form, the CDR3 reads TGCAGTGCTAGAGAAACCGGGACGGCGGGATCCTATGGTACGCAGTACTTC. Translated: CSARETGTAGSYGTQYF.